Here is one T cell receptor (beta chain) with its context. One junction end disagrees with the germline gene, perhaps due to a read error. Additional DNA sequences in this sample encode the identical CDR3. cDNA serving as the sequencing template came from extracted, reverse transcribed RNA. Using immunoSEQ multiplex PCR, the repertoire was profiled, and TCRdb retains in-frame clones only, with some absent. The table has about 14,000 clones, over 50% seen once; the top ten hold approximately 3.9%. The sample is drawn from a study of CD8+ T cells in alopecia areata. In a group of several patients, CD4+ cells were sorted into CD25+CD127- cells. Lesional scalp tissue (obtained by punch biopsy) and peripheral blood were collected from alopecia areata patients. Germline values: CDR1 MNHEY, CDR2 SVGAGI. This CDR3 spans 14 amino acids.

This chain links TRBV6-5 with TRBJ1-5, with TRBD1 matching over 7 bases. Material for sequencing was CD4+ Tregs sorted from blood. This receptor was identified in a human donor with alopecia areata. The CDR3: CASSYSTGTQAQHF. Here the CDR3 DNA reads TGTGCCAGCAGTTACTCGACAGGGACTCAGGCCCAGCATTTT.